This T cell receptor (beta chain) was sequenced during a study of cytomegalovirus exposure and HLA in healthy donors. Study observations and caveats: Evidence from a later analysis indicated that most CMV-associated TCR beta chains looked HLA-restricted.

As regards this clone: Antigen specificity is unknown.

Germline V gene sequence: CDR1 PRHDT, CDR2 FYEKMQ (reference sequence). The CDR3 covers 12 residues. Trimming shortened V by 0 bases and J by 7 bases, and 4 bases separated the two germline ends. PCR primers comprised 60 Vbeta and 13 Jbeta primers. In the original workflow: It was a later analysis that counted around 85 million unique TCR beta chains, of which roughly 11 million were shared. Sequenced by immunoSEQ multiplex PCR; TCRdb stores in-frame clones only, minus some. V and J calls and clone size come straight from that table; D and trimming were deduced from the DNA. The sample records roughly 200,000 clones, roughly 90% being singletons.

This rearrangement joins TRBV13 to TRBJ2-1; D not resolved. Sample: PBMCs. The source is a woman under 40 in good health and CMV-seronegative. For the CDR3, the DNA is TGTGCCAGCAGCTTAGGCCGGAATGAGCAGTTCTTC. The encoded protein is CASSLGRNEQFF. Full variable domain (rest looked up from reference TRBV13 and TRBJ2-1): AAGVIQSPRHLIKEKRETATLKCYPIPRHDTVYWYQQGPGQDPQFLISFYEKMQSDKGSIPDRFSAQQFSDYHSELNMSSLELGDSALYFCASSLGRNEQFFGPGTRLTVL.